This T cell receptor beta chain was captured in a study of early T cells in non-severe SARS-CoV-2 infection. Study details: The sequenced material was bulk RNA from unsorted whole blood, and its chains were unpaired.

TCRdb re-derived calls from the 5' RACE reads in MiXCR, one entry per CDR3 protein. The table shows 70,000 to 95,000 distinct CDR3 sequences, with around 9.9% occurring only once. Overall study findings and caveats: There was a bias toward anti-spike CD8 responses in VDJdb matching, which missed private and CD4 specificities.

This clonotype was counted between two and nine times. No antigen is known for it. With 3 bases removed from V and 1 base from J, the gap between germline ends came to 1 base. In germline, CDR1 is DFQATT, CDR2 SNEGSKA (reference sequence). This CDR3 is built from 11 residues. The chain joins TRBV20-1 to TRBJ2-1; unclear D gene. This receptor was identified in an adult who was a healthcare worker with PCR-confirmed SARS-CoV-2 infection or an uninfected control (not recorded which). Sequencing was done on a sample of whole blood. The CDR3 region is CSASSYNEQFF. Here the CDR3 DNA reads TGCAGTGCTAGTTCCTACAATGAGCAGTTCTTC.